These 16 T cell receptor beta chains were all obtained from the same sample, sequenced in a study of T cell clusters in autoimmune cytopenias. TRB rearrangements were amplified by touch-down multiplex PCR with mixed TRB-A/B primers. TCRdb re-called the multiplex PCR reads and catalogs CDR3 proteins one per entry, DNA excluded. This sample's clone table lists several thousand distinct CDR3 sequences. Each sample's input was 250 to 300 ng genomic DNA, 30,000 to 45,000 genome equivalents. The sequencing input was peripheral blood. The receptors originated from a human donor with an autoimmune cytopenia or autoimmune hepatitis (not recorded which).

This clonotype is deemed medium-sized (0.01 to 0.1%) by its frequency. The CDR3 loop is CSVRTSYEQYF. V gene TRBV29-1 combines with J gene TRBJ2-7. Germline CDR1 SQVTM, CDR2 ANQGSEA. The CDR3 has 11 residues.

CDR3 sequence: CASSSGLAYNEQFF. The rearrangement joins TRBV13 to TRBJ2-1; the D call of TRBD2 rests on TCRdb alone, since no DNA is present to check it. Germline CDR1 and CDR2: PRHDT and FYEKMQ (reference sequence). There are 14 residues in the CDR3.

V gene TRBV5-6 combines with J gene TRBJ2-7. Germline CDR1 reads SGHDT; CDR2 reads YYEEEE. CDR3 size: 13 residues. The CDR3 here is CASSDVESYEQYF.

This chain uses TRBV5-5 with TRBJ2-5; TCRdb reports TRBD1, a call that lacks DNA to check it against. The CDR3 length is 18 residues. Germline assignment: CDR1 SGHKS and CDR2 YYEKEE (reference sequence). The CDR3 loop is CASSLGRQGLSPQETQYF.

The chain recombines TRBV6-2 or TRBV6-3 with TRBJ2-1; the D call from TCRdb, TRBD2, cannot be confirmed without DNA. The CDR3 covers 17 residues. From germline, CDR1 is MNHEY and CDR2 SVGEGT. CDR3 sequence reads: CASSGPSGNFGYNEQFF.

The chain links TRBV6-2 or TRBV6-3 to TRBJ2-5; TCRdb indicates TRBD1, and absent DNA this call remains unverified. CDR3 length: 18 amino acids. In germline, CDR1 is MNHEY, CDR2 SVGEGT. This CDR3 reads CASSLRDRGPGGQETQYF.

This clonotype counts as medium-sized (0.01 to 0.1%) by frequency. The chain joins TRBV6-2 or TRBV6-3 to TRBJ2-6; TCRdb's D gene call, TRBD1, goes unchecked for lack of DNA. Per the germline V gene, CDR1 is MNHEY and CDR2 is SVGEGT. There are 14 residues in the CDR3. The chain's CDR3 is CASSPRGLLSVLTF.

The chain is built from TRBV5-1 and TRBJ2-6. The CDR3 spans 15 residues. The germline CDR1 and CDR2 sequences are SGHRS and YFSETQ. CDR3: CASSLAVSGANVLTF.

The gene calls are TRBV6-2 or TRBV6-3 and TRBJ2-7. The CDR3 sequence is 15 residues long. The germline V gene encodes CDR1 MNHEY and CDR2 SVGEGT. This chain's CDR3 is CASSYWTGSSYEQYF.

Frequency places this clonotype as medium-sized. V is TRBV6-1 and J is TRBJ2-3; TCRdb picks TRBD2, but there is no DNA to check that call. The CDR3 length is 19 residues. Germline CDR1 MNHNS, CDR2 SASEGT. CDR3 protein: CASSGLAGGDWASTDTQYF.

The V call is TRBV29-1, the J call TRBJ1-2. The CDR3 has 12 residues. Germline V CDR1 and CDR2: SQVTM, ANQGSEA. This CDR3 is CSVEGISGGYTF.

This clonotype shows up as medium-sized by frequency. This chain connects TRBV29-1 to TRBJ2-7; TCRdb names TRBD2, which stays unverified in the absence of DNA. Germline V gene sequence: CDR1 SQVTM, CDR2 ANQGSEA. There are 11 residues in the CDR3. The CDR3 protein is CSAGLQYEQYF.

The chain links TRBV15 to TRBJ2-7; no DNA is available, so the TRBD2 call from TCRdb remains unchecked. The CDR3 runs 15 residues. Germline V gene lookup returns CDR1 LNHNV and CDR2 YYDKDF (reference sequence). The CDR3 is CATSGRLAGFYEQYF.

This chain links TRBV18 with TRBJ1-5; TCRdb indicates TRBD1, and absent DNA this call remains unverified. Germline V lookup: CDR1 KGHSH, CDR2 LQKENI. The CDR3 extends over 15 amino acids. CDR3 amino acids: CASSPNAGEHQPQHF.

This chain links TRBV5-6 with TRBJ1-1; there is no DNA to check the TCRdb D call of TRBD1. The germline V gene encodes CDR1 SGHDT and CDR2 YYEEEE. CDR3 length: 15 amino acids. The CDR3 sequence: CASSLSWTTNTEAFF.

Considering frequency, this clonotype is medium-sized (0.01 to 0.1%). The chain recombines TRBV29-1 with TRBJ2-7; as DNA is missing, the TRBD1 call by TCRdb cannot be tested. Germline V lookup: CDR1 SQVTM, CDR2 ANQGSEA. The CDR3 sequence is 12 residues long. CDR3 protein: CSALRRQGEQYF.